The 10 T cell receptor beta chains in this list originate from one sample, sequenced in a study of graft-versus-host responses after intestinal transplantation. Their antigens remain unidentified. The method was immunoSEQ multiplex PCR; TCRdb's version includes in-frame clones alone and lacks a portion of them. Among 65,000 to 90,000 clones listed, under 95% were seen once. Specimen: unstimulated CD8+ T cells sorted from spleen or lymph node cells, collected before transplant. The receptors were gathered from a human donor who was the organ donor for an intestinal transplant.

This chain connects TRBV9 to TRBJ2-7; 10 bases fit TRBD2. V shed 3 bases and J 0 bases; nucleotides not matched to a gene: 3. Germline CDR1 SGDLS, CDR2 YYNGEE. The CDR3 contains 15 residues. The CDR3 sequence: CASSASGGASYEQYF. In DNA, the CDR3 is TGTGCCAGCAGCGCAAGCGGGGGGGCCTCCTACGAGCAGTACTTC.

The chain combines TRBV7-6 with TRBJ2-1; 7 positions agree with TRBD1. Germline V CDR1 and CDR2: SGHVS, FNYEAQ. This CDR3 region has 12 residues. The ends lost 5 bases at V and 9 bases at J; junction bases unmatched: 4. CDR3 sequence reads: CASSRGTVEQFF. CDR3 coding DNA: TGTGCCAGCAGCAGAGGGACAGTTGAGCAGTTCTTC. Full variable domain (rest looked up from reference TRBV7-6 and TRBJ2-1): GAGVSQSPRYKVTKRGQDVALRCDPISGHVSLYWYRQALGQGPEFLTYFNYEAQQDKSGLPNDRFSAERPEGSISTLTIQRTEQRDSAMYRCASSRGTVEQFFGPGTRLTVL.

V is TRBV19 and J is TRBJ2-5; D is unresolved. Germline V gives CDR1 LNHDA, CDR2 SQIVND (reference sequence). Trimming shortened V by 4 bases and J by 3 bases, and 3 bases separated the two germline ends. CDR3 size: 11 residues. Written as DNA, the CDR3 is TGTGCCAGTAGTAGAGAAGAGACCCAGTACTTC. Translated: CASSREETQYF.

V gene TRBV9 combines with J gene TRBJ2-3; possible D gene TRBD1, 6 bases. The CDR3 has 15 amino acids. The germline V gene has CDR1 SGDLS and CDR2 YYNGEE. The germline V and J ends were trimmed by 3 bases and 3 bases, with 14 bases remaining between them. For the CDR3, the DNA is TGTGCCAGCAGCGCCTCCGGCCAGGGGACAGATACGCAGTATTTT. Translating gives CASSASGQGTDTQYF.

The chain has TRBV4-1 and TRBJ2-5, with 9 bases fitting TRBD2. The CDR3 is 15 amino acids. With 0 bases clipped from V and 4 bases from J, the junction kept 3 bases outside the gene matches. Germline assignment: CDR1 MGHRA and CDR2 YSYEKL. The CDR3 spells CASSQEGGGGETQYF. In nucleotides, the CDR3 is TGCGCCAGCAGCCAAGAAGGCGGGGGGGGAGAGACCCAGTACTTC.

As for this clone: At one end the junction does not follow the germline gene, possibly because of a read error. This chain joins TRBV7-9 and TRBJ2-2; 8 nucleotides line up with TRBD1. CDR1 and CDR2 (germline): SEHNR, FQNEAQ (reference sequence). The CDR3 runs 15 residues. The CDR3, as DNA: TGTGCCAGCAGCTCTTGGACAGGGAACCCCGGGGAGCTGTTTTTT. The encoded protein is CASSSWTGNPGELFF.

CDR3 nucleotides: TGTGCCAGCAGCGTAGTGGACAGCCTCCATGAGCAGTTCTTC. Its translation: CASSVVDSLHEQFF. This chain links TRBV9 with TRBJ2-1, with D maybe TRBD1 (6 bases). The germline gives CDR1 SGDLS, CDR2 YYNGEE. V dropped 0 bases and J dropped 8 bases, with 12 bases sitting between them. The CDR3 length is 14 residues.

The chain links TRBV4-3 to TRBJ2-5; TRBD2 aligns across 7 bases. The trim removed 4 bases at V and 2 bases at J, leaving 4 bases unmatched. This CDR3 has 14 amino acids. Germline-derived CDR1 and CDR2 are LGHNA and YSLEER. In DNA form, the CDR3 reads TGCGCCAGCAGCCGAGCGGGGCATCAAGAGACCCAGTACTTC. It encodes CASSRAGHQETQYF.

This clone was seen only a few times. The V and J genes are TRBV9 and TRBJ1-1; D might be TRBD1 (5 bases). V was trimmed by 0 bases and J by 6 bases, leaving 6 bases between them. The CDR3 totals 12 residues. CDR1 and CDR2 from the germline V gene are SGDLS and YYNGEE. CDR3 DNA: TGTGCCAGCAGCGTAGGGGGCCCTGAAGCTTTCTTT. It is translated as CASSVGGPEAFF.

In nucleotides, the CDR3 is TGTGCCAGCAGTGAGGGGACTAGCGGGACCCAGTACTTC. Translation: CASSEGTSGTQYF. The chain uses TRBV25-1 and TRBJ2-5, with 11 bases that match TRBD2. Germline V gene data show CDR1 as MGHDK and CDR2 as SYGVNS. The CDR3 has 13 amino acids. V shed 3 bases and J 7 bases; nucleotides not matched to a gene: 1.